The clone carrying this T cell receptor (beta chain) showed up just a few times. Its antigen remains unknown. The sample is drawn from a study of vaccination effects on CD4 cells after COVID-19. Antigen-specific CD4+ T cells were expanded with viral peptide pools in the ViraFEST assay before sequencing. Culture proceeded for 9 to 11 days, and CD4+ T cells were then isolated. The participants, recipients of two vaccine doses, got either BNT162b2 or mRNA-1273. The table came from immunoSEQ multiplex PCR; TCRdb's copy has only in-frame clones and leaves some out. The table records tens of thousands of clones, approximately 82% of them present only once. Trimming cost V 3 bases and J 11 bases, with 13 bases left between them. The CDR3 extends over 13 amino acids.

V usage is TRBV12-3 or TRBV12-4 and J usage is TRBJ1-4; D possibly corresponds to TRBD1 (5 bases). The sequencing used CD4+ T cells from PBMCs cultured with HCoV-229E spike peptides, collected after COVID-19 vaccination. This clonotype was sampled from a human donor who received a COVID-19 vaccine. The DNA for the CDR3 is TGTGCCAGCAGTTTGGGGGAGACTGGTAAACTGTTTTTT. Translated: CASSLGETGKLFF.